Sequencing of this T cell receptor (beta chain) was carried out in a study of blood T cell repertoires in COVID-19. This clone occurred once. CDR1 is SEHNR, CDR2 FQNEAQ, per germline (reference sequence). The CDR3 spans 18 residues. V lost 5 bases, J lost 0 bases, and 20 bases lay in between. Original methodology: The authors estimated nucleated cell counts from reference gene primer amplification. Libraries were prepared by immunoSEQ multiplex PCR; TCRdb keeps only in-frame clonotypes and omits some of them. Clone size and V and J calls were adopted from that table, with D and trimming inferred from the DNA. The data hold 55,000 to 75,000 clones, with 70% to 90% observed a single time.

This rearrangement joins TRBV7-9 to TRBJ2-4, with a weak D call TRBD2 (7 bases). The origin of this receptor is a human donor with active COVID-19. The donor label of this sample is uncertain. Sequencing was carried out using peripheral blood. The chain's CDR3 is CASSPGGWDHLAKNIQYF. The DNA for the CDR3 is TGTGCCAGCAGCCCGGGGGGCTGGGACCATCTAGCCAAAAACATTCAGTACTTC. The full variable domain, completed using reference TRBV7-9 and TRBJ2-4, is DTGVSQNPRHKITKRGQNVTFRCDPISEHNRLYWYRQTLGQGPEFLTYFQNEAQLEKSRLLSDRFSAERPKGSFSTLEIQRTEQGDSAMYLCASSPGGWDHLAKNIQYFGAGTRLSVL.